Detailed here is one T cell receptor beta chain. Its target is not known. The sample belongs to a study of Tregs in tolerant kidney transplant recipients. Study outcomes and limitations: Findings come from small patient numbers and require larger validation. Antigen-driven expansion was suggested because donor-specific Tregs expanded more than all Tregs in tolerant patients. Some patients' samples used different primers over time, so nucleotide sequences weren't comparable.

Trimming shortened V by 7 bases and J by 3 bases, and 8 bases separated the two germline ends. The germline V gene has CDR1 SGDLS and CDR2 YYNGEE. This CDR3 has 12 residues. Mixed chimerism was transient after nonmyeloablative marrow transplants from related graft donors. Measured with immunoSEQ multiplex PCR; TCRdb has only the in-frame clones, and not every one. This table holds around 86,000 clones, over 75% found once. The chain combines TRBV9 with TRBJ2-1; no clear D. This receptor was identified in a human patient who received a combined kidney and bone marrow transplant. Some T cells may be the graft donor's. The specimen was CD4+ T cells from blood (PBMCs), collected 24 months after the transplant. The CDR3 nucleotides are TGTGCCAGCTCCCCAGACTACAATGAGCAGTTCTTC. Its protein is CASSPDYNEQFF. The full variable domain, with the rest looked up from reference TRBV9 and TRBJ2-1, is DSGVTQTPKHLITATGQRVTLRCSPRSGDLSVYWYQQSLDQGLQFLIQYYNGEERAKGNILERFSAQQFPDLHSELNLSSLELGDSALYFCASSPDYNEQFFGPGTRLTVL.